This record concerns one T cell receptor beta chain sequence. CDR1 is SNHLY, CDR2 FYNNEI, per germline. V lost 4 bases to trimming and J lost 2 bases; unmatched junction nucleotides: 8. The CDR3 length is 17 residues. In the original workflow: Estimation of nucleated cell counts relied on the amplification of reference gene primers. The assay was immunoSEQ multiplex PCR, and TCRdb's table has in-frame clones only and misses some. From that table come the V and J calls and clone size; the DNA was used to work out D and trimming. The sample yields some 70,000 clones, approximately 87% seen once. This entry belongs to a study of blood T cell repertoires in COVID-19. Study in general: The United States, Italy and Spain provided the acute and convalescent COVID-19 samples. In each case, the material was cDNA or gDNA derived from T cells, B-cell-depleted T cells, or PBMCs.

Sequenced: peripheral blood. The chain has TRBV2 and TRBJ2-5; the match to TRBD2 covers 12 bases. This TCR was recovered from a man aged 45-65 years with active COVID-19. This CDR3 reads CASSVGLAGGWQETQYF. The CDR3, as DNA: TGTGCCAGCAGTGTTGGGCTAGCGGGGGGGTGGCAAGAGACCCAGTACTTC.